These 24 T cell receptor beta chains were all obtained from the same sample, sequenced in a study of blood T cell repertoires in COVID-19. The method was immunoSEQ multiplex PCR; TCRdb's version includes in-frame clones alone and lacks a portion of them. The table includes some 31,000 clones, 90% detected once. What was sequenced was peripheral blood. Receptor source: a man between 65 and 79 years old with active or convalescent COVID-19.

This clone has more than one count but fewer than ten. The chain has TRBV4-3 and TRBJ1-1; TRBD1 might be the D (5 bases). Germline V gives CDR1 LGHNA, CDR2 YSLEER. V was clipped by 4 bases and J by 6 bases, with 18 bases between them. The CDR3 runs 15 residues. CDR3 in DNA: TGCGCCAGCAGCCGCCATACCCAGGGTTTCGCTGAAGCTTTCTTT. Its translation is CASSRHTQGFAEAFF.

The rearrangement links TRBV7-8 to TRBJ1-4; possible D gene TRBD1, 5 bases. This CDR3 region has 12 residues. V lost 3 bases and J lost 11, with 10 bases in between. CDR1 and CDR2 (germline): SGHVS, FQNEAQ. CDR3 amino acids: CASSFRRQKLFF. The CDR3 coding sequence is TGTGCCAGCAGCTTTCGTCGACAGAAACTGTTTTTT. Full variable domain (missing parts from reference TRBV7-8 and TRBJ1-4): GAGVSQSPRYKVAKRGQDVALRCDPISGHVSLFWYQQALGQGPEFLTYFQNEAQLDKSGLPSDRFFAERPEGSVSTLKIQRTQQEDSAVYLCASSFRRQKLFFGSGTQLSVL.

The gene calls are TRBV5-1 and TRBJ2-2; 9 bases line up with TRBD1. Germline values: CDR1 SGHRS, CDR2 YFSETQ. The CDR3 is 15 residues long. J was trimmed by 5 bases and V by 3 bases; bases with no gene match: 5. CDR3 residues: CASSWGQGVTGELFF. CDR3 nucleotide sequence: TGCGCCAGCAGCTGGGGACAGGGAGTGACCGGGGAGCTGTTTTTT.

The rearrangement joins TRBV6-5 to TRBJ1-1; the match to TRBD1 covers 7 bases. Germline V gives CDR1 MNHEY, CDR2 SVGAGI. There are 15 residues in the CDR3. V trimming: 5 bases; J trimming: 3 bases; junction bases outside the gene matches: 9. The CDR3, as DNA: TGTGCCAGCAGTATATTCAGACAGGGAGACACTGAAGCTTTCTTT. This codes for CASSIFRQGDTEAFF.

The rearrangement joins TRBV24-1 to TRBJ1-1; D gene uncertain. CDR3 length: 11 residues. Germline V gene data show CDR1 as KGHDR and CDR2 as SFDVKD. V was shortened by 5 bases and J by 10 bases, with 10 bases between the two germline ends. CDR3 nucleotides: TGTGCCACCAGTGGCAACAGTGGAGCTTTCTTT. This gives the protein CATSGNSGAFF.

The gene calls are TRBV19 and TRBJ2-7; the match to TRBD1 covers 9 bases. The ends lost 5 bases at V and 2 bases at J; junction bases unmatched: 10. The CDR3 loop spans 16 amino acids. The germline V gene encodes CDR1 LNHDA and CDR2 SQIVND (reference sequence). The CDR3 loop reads CASSPSGTGFTYEQYF. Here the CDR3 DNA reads TGTGCCAGTAGTCCCTCCGGGACAGGGTTCACCTACGAGCAGTACTTC.

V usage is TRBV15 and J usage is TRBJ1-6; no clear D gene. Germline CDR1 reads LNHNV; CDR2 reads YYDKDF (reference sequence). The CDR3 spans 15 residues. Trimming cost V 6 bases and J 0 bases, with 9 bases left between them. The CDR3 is CATRSMSSYNSPLHF. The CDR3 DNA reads TGTGCCACCAGAAGTATGAGCTCCTATAATTCACCCCTCCACTTT.

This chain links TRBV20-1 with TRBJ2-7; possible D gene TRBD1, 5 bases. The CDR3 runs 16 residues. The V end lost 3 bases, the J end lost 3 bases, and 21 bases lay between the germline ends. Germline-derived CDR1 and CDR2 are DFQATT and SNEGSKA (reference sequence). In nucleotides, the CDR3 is TGCAGTGCTAGTAACTTTGGGGCAACCTTTAACTACGAGCAGTACTTC. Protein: CSASNFGATFNYEQYF.

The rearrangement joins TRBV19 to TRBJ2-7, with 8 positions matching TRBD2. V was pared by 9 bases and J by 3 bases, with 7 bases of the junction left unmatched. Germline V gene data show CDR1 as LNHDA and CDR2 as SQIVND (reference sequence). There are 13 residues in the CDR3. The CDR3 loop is CASSGTRGYEQYF. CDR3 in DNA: TGTGCCAGCTCCGGGACTAGGGGCTACGAGCAGTACTTC.

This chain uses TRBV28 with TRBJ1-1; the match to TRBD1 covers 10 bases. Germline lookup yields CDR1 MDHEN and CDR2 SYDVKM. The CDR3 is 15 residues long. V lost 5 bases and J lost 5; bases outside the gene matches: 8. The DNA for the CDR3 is TGTGCCAGCAGTCCCGAGACAGGGGGCAAGACTGAAGCTTTCTTT. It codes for CASSPETGGKTEAFF.

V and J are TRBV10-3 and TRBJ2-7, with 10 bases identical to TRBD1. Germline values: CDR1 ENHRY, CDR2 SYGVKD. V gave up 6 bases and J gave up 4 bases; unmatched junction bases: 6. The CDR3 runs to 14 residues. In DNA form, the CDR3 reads TGTGCCATCAGCTCTCCGGGACAGGGGTACGAGCAGTACTTC. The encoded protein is CAISSPGQGYEQYF.

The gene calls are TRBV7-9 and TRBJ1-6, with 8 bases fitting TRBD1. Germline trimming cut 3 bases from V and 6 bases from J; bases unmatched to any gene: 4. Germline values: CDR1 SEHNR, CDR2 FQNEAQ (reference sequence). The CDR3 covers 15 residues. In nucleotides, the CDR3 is TGTGCCAGCAGCTTTTGGACAGGGATTAATTCACCCCTCCACTTT. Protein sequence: CASSFWTGINSPLHF.

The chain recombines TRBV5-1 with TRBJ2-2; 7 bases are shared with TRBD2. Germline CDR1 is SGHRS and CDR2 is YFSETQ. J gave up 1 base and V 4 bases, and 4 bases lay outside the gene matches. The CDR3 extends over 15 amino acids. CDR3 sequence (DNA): TGCGCCAGCAGCCCCCGCGGGGGGAACACCGGGGAGCTGTTTTTT. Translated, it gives CASSPRGGNTGELFF.

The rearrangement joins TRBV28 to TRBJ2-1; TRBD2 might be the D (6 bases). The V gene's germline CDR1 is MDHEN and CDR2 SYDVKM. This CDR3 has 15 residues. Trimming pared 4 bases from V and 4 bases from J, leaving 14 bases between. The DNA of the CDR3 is TGTGCCAGCAGTTCCCGGGACTCCACTTACAATGAGCAGTTCTTC. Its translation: CASSSRDSTYNEQFF.

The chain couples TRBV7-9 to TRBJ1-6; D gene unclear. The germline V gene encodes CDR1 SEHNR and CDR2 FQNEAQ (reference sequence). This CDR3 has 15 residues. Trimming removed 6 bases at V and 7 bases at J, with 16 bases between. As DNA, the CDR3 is TGTGCCAGCAGTCCTGCAGGAGGTCGAAATTCACCCCTCCACTTT. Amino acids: CASSPAGGRNSPLHF.

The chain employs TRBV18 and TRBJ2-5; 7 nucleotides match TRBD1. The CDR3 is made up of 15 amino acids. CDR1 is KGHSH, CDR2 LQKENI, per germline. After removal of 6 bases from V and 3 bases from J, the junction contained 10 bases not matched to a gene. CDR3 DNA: TGTGCCAGCTCGCAACCGGGACAGACCAAAGAGACCCAGTACTTC. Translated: CASSQPGQTKETQYF.

The CDR3 spells CATRVGQPNEKLFF. The CDR3 DNA reads as TGCGCCACCAGGGTGGGGCAGCCAAATGAAAAACTGTTTTTT. The chain employs TRBV5-1 and TRBJ1-4; possibly TRBD1 for D (5 bases). The CDR3 length is 14 residues. The V gene lost 9 bases and the J gene lost 5 bases, with 17 bases spanning the gap. The germline gives CDR1 SGHRS, CDR2 YFSETQ.

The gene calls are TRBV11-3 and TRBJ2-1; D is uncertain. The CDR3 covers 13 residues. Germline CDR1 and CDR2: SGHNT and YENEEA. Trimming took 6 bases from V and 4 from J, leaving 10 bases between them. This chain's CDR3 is CASSFARYNEQFF. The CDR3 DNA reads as TGTGCCAGCAGTTTCGCTAGATACAATGAGCAGTTCTTC.

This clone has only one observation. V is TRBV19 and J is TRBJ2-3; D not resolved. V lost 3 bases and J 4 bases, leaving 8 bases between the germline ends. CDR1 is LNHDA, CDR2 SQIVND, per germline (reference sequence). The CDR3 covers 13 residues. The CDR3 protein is CASSMASPDTQYF. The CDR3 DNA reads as TGTGCCAGTAGTATGGCTTCACCAGATACGCAGTATTTT.

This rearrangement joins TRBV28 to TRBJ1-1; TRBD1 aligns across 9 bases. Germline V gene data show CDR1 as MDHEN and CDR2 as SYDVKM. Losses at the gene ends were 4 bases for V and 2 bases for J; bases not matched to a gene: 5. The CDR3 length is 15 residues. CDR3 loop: CASSSHRGLNTEAFF. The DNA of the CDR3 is TGTGCCAGCAGTTCCCACAGGGGGCTTAACACTGAAGCTTTCTTT.

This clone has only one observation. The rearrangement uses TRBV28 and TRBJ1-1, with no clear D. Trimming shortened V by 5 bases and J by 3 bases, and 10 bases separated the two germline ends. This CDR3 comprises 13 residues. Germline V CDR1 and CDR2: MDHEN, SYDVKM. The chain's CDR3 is CASSTNGYTEAFF. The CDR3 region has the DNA TGTGCCAGCAGTACGAACGGGTACACTGAAGCTTTCTTT.

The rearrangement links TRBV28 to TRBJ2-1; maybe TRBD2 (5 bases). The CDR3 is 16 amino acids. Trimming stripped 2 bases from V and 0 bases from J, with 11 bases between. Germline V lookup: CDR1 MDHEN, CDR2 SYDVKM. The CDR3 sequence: CASSLRRGSSYNEQFF. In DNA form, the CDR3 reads TGTGCCAGCAGTTTACGTCGGGGAAGCTCCTACAATGAGCAGTTCTTC.

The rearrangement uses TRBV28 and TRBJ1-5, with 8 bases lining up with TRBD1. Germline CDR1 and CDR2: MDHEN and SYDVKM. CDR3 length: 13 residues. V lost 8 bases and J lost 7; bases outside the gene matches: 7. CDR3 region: CASSGQGGQPQHF. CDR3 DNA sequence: TGTGCCAGCTCTGGACAGGGAGGACAGCCCCAGCATTTT.

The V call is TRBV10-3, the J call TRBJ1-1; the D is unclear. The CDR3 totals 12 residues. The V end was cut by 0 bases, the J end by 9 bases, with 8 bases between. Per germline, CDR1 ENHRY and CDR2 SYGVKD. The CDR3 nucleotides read TGTGCCATCAGTGAGTCGGGAGTCAAAGCTTTCTTT. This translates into CAISESGVKAFF.